This is a list of T cell receptor beta chains from one sample in a study of CD8 T cells in Susac syndrome. MiXCR was run by TCRdb on the immunoSEQ multiplex PCR reads, yielding one entry per CDR3 protein. The sample holds about 120,000 distinct CDR3 sequences; nearly 95% are singletons and the top ten take around 0.15%. Source material: CD4+ T cells from PBMCs. These receptors came from a human donor in good health. Both conserved end residues are part of each CDR3. A D gene is named only where the DNA matches it firmly. Clone size is stated in some rows and not others, as once, few, many or a class when expanded.

>TRBV19|TRBJ1-1|once|-|14
TGTGCCAGTAGTGACCCCAAGATGAACACTGAAGCTTTCTTT
CASSDPKMNTEAFF
>TRBV9|TRBJ2-3|-|-|16
TGTGCCAGCAGCTCTACAGGGGGGGGCCCTGGGGATACGCAGTATTTT
CASSSTGGGPGDTQYF
>TRBV11-3|TRBJ1-1|-|TRBD1|15
TGTGCCAGCAGCTTTTCCGGACAGGGGAACACTGAAGCTTTCTTT
CASSFSGQGNTEAFF
>TRBV4-3|TRBJ1-4|-|TRBD1|18
TGCGCCAGCAGCCGCACGGGGGCACAGGGGGCGAGGAATGAAAAACTGTTTTTT
CASSRTGAQGARNEKLFF
>TRBV3-1|TRBJ1-4|-|-|15
TGTGCCAGCAGCCAAAACGCCCAGAGTGATGAAAAACTGTTTTTT
CASSQNAQSDEKLFF
>TRBV12-3/TRBV12-4|TRBJ2-5|-|-|13
TGTGCCAGCAGTTTGTCGCCGGTTGAGACCCAGTACTTC
CASSLSPVETQYF
>TRBV5-4|TRBJ2-1|-|TRBD2|15
TGTGCCAGCAGCTCGGGACTAGCGGGGGTAAATGAGCAGTTCTTC
CASSSGLAGVNEQFF
>TRBV6-6|TRBJ1-2|-|-|16
TGTGCCAGCAGTCTGGGGACGGGGTCGGGGAACTATGGCTACACCTTC
CASSLGTGSGNYGYTF
>TRBV10-3|TRBJ2-6|-|-|15
TGTGCCATCAGTGAGCAAGAAATTACGGCCAACGTCCTGACTTTC
CAISEQEITANVLTF
>TRBV20-1|TRBJ2-1|-|TRBD2|15
TGCAGTGCTGGACCTACTAGCGGAGCCTACAATGAGCAGTTCTTC
CSAGPTSGAYNEQFF
>TRBV30|TRBJ2-5|-|-|12
TGTGCCTGGAGCAAACTAGCAGAGACCCAGTACTTC
CAWSKLAETQYF
>TRBV6-2/TRBV6-3|TRBJ2-5|-|-|12
TGTGCCAGCAGTTACTCAAAAGAGACCCAGTACTTC
CASSYSKETQYF
>TRBV20-1|TRBJ1-2|once|-|15
TGCAGTGCTAGGGAGCGGACAGCAGAATCCTATGGCTACACCTTC
CSARERTAESYGYTF
>TRBV5-4|TRBJ2-3|once|TRBD2|16
TGTGCCAGCAGCAGAGGAGTTAGCGGGGGGACAGATACGCAGTATTTT
CASSRGVSGGTDTQYF
>TRBV29-1|TRBJ2-1|-|-|12
TGCAGCGGCGGTCAAGCGCCCAATGAGCAGTTCTTC
CSGGQAPNEQFF
>TRBV7-2|TRBJ1-1|-|TRBD1|14
TGTGCCAGTAAACCGGGACAGGGCAACACTGAAGCTTTCTTT
CASKPGQGNTEAFF
>TRBV7-8|TRBJ2-1|-|-|12
TGTGCCAGCAGCGCGGCATTAATAGAGCAGTTCTTC
CASSAALIEQFF
>TRBV4-3|TRBJ2-1|-|-|13
TGCGCCAGCAGCCCGCTTGGGGGTACTGAGCAGTTCTTC
CASSPLGGTEQFF
>TRBV6-2/TRBV6-3|TRBJ2-3|-|-|15
TGTGCCAGCAGTCCGCTTTCGAGGGACACAGATACGCAGTATTTT
CASSPLSRDTDTQYF
>TRBV29-1|TRBJ2-2|-|TRBD2|11
TGCAGCGGCGGGGGTCCTGGGGAGCTGTTTTTT
CSGGGPGELFF
>TRBV4-2|TRBJ1-1|-|-|12
TGTGCCAGCAGCCAAGGGATGGATGAAGCTTTCTTT
CASSQGMDEAFF
>TRBV7-3|TRBJ2-2|-|-|16
TGTGCCAGCAGCTTAAGTAGGGCCCTGAACACCGGGGAGCTGTTTTTT
CASSLSRALNTGELFF
>TRBV29-1|TRBJ2-7|-|TRBD1|13
TGCAGCGTTGAAGATACAGGGGGCTACGAGCAGTACTTC
CSVEDTGGYEQYF
>TRBV4-1|TRBJ2-5|-|-|13
TGCGCCAGCAGCCAGGAAAGGGTAGAGACCCAGTACTTC
CASSQERVETQYF
>TRBV11-2|TRBJ2-5|-|-|17
TGTGCCAGCAGCTTAGGGCGGAATCCACGGACGCAAGAGACCCAGTACTTC
CASSLGRNPRTQETQYF
>TRBV5-1|TRBJ2-3|once|-|15
TGCGCCAGCAGGCTGTCCCCCCAGTACACAGATACGCAGTATTTT
CASRLSPQYTDTQYF
>TRBV6-1|TRBJ2-7|-|TRBD2|11
TGTGCCATTCGAGCGGGAGACGAGCAGTACTTC
CAIRAGDEQYF
>TRBV28|TRBJ1-2|-|-|14
TGTGCCAGCAGTTCCAGCCCCGGGATCTATGGCTACACCTTC
CASSSSPGIYGYTF
>TRBV7-8|TRBJ2-5|-|TRBD2|15
TGTGCCAGCAGCCTGGGACTAGCTCCGCAAGAGACCCAGTACTTC
CASSLGLAPQETQYF